Sequencing of this T cell receptor beta chain was carried out in a study of T cells in Graves' hyperthyroidism and ophthalmopathy (dated by TCRdb to between 2018 and 2021). For the study in its entirety: Peripheral blood samples were taken at the time of initial diagnosis, prior to any treatment. To identify distinguishing TCR V-J signatures, a discovery cohort of about 100 patients was used, comprising some 43 with Graves' ophthalmopathy and under 60 with stable Graves' hyperthyroidism. The paper describes TCR Vbeta CDR3 sequencing of about 140 peripheral blood samples, made up of 43 ophthalmopathy patients, roughly 72 hyperthyroidism patients and some 17 progressor patients. After sampling, hyperthyroidism patients received methimazole starting at 30 mg daily, and ophthalmopathy patients received high-dose intravenous methylprednisolone. Prospective prediction of ophthalmopathy was tested in an independent validation cohort of fewer than 20 hyperthyroidism patients and 15 to 17 patients who later progressed to ophthalmopathy. The roughly 100 discovery patients were randomly divided into training and test sets at a 7:3 ratio. In six Graves' hyperthyroidism patients, the study also compared T-cell repertoires from thyroid tissue with T-cell repertoires from blood. Broad study findings and their caveats: Most expanded thyroid clonotypes (frequency above 0.001) were also detected in blood, a finding suggesting that blood repertoires may reflect thyroid immune responses. In validation, the model predicted progression to ophthalmopathy with about 71% sensitivity and 72.22% specificity, a median of approximately 6.5 months before onset. A model built on a 13 V-J signature distinguished ophthalmopathy from stable hyperthyroidism, reaching 85% to 90% sensitivity and about 81% specificity in cross-validation and 80%/75% in testing. No statistical method was used to fix the sample size in advance, and group allocation was not hidden from the investigators.

A note on this clonotype: No cognate antigen has been identified for it. No much larger clonotype is one base removed from it; base qualities were not supplied.

The TCR beta CDR3 regions were amplified from the RNA transcripts. A first-round RT-PCR of the TCR CDR3 used the HTBI primer set with the Qiagen OneStep RT-PCR kit. Libraries were constructed in a second round of multiplex PCR, after which size selection and purification were performed. Libraries were sequenced paired-end with 100 bp reads on an Illumina HiSeq2000. In the paper's pipeline: SOAPnuke was used to process the raw data, removing reads that contained adapters or uncalled bases, had a mean Phred below 15, or lacked an exact match to the constant primer or identifier. COPE v1.2.5 was used to merge high-quality paired reads, and clonotypes were defined as unique nucleotide sequences. MiTCR v1.1 was used to align clonotypes to the IMGT TRBV, TRBD and TRBJ reference segments. The analysis included only V-J combinations with a frequency above 0.0001, which together covered 99% to 99.2% of the repertoires. The TCS score was defined as the ratio of F50 (clonal expansion) to E x V (chaos), calculated using BLOSUM62-based TCRdist between CDR3 peptides within each V-J. Welch's t-statistics and random forest reduced 514 V-J features to 10 to 15, which were used in a naive Bayes classifier (R e1071). TCRdb redid the processing of the public reads, applying fastp at Q25 and MiXCR, and retained in-frame beta chains. Rows with a matching CDR3 protein are joined into one entry that keeps the most common DNA and genes. These V and J calls are TCRdb output, not the study's own analysis. For this sample the table gives under 650,000 distinct CDR3 sequences, of which around 15% were detected only once. The ten biggest clones cover approximately 3.9% of the sample.

A patient counted as having stable Graves' hyperthyroidism if no progression to ophthalmopathy occurred over 18 months of follow-up. Hyperthyroidism patients were newly diagnosed, with disease duration under 2 months, and aged 18 to 65 years. Any patient with an uncontrolled infection, another autoimmune disease, pregnancy or lactation was excluded. Clinical symptoms, serum thyroxine and TRAb, thyroid ultrasound, and orbital computed tomography formed the basis for the diagnoses. PBMCs were separated from 10 ml of fresh peripheral blood using Ficoll-Paque density gradient centrifugation. Total RNA was extracted with Trizol reagent, and quality was checked on an Agilent 2100 Bioanalyzer. The CDR3 goes from the cysteine to the phenylalanine over 15 residues. Only the CDR3 DNA is retained, 45 bases long and in frame from the first base. A distance of 14 bases separates the germline ends of V and J, which lose 4 bases and 2 bases respectively. The germline V gene (reference sequence) gives CDR1 as DFQATT and CDR2 as SNEGSKA.

The rearranged chain carries TRBV20-1 and TRBJ2-2; TRBD2 is a possible D gene, resting on 6 matching bases. This sequence was found in a woman aged 30 to 39 with Graves' hyperthyroidism. Sequences were obtained from blood. The CDR3 sequence is CSATHLAENTGELFF. The DNA sequence reads TGCAGTGCTACCCATTTAGCGGAAAACACCGGGGAGCTGTTTTTT.